These 9 T cell receptor beta chains were sequenced from one sample in a study of T cells in Graves' hyperthyroidism and ophthalmopathy. TCR beta CDR3 region amplification was performed from RNA transcripts. Primed by the HTBI set, a first-round RT-PCR was run on the TCR CDR3. TCRdb itself ran the multiplex PCR reads through MiXCR, one entry per CDR3 protein. The repertoire has about 640,000 distinct CDR3 sequences, less than 25% of them found once; the top ten carry about 34%. The sample was blood. Receptors originate from a man younger than 40 with Graves' ophthalmopathy.

This clonotype came up a few times. This chain connects TRBV5-4 to TRBJ2-3; D is tentatively TRBD1 or TRBD2 (5 bases each). V lost 2 bases, J lost 6 bases, and 16 bases lay in between. CDR3 length equals 15 residues. Germline CDR1 is SGHNT and CDR2 is YYREEE (reference sequence). CDR3 loop: CASSFVGGGMDTQYF. The CDR3 DNA reads as TGTGCCAGCAGCTTTGTCGGTGGGGGTATGGATACGCAGTATTTT.

The CDR3 DNA is TGTGCCAGCAGTTTTTTTGCCCCGGGAACCTACGAGCAGTACTTC. Translation gives CASSFFAPGTYEQYF. This sequence joins TRBV28 and TRBJ2-7, with D perhaps matching TRBD2 (5 bases). Trimming shortened V by 3 bases and J by 2 bases, and 14 bases separated the two germline ends. The germline V gene encodes CDR1 MDHEN and CDR2 SYDVKM. The CDR3 loop spans 15 amino acids.

Only a few counts were recorded for this clonotype. The V call is TRBV11-2, the J call TRBJ1-2, with D possibly being TRBD1 (6 bases). The CDR3 consists of 16 residues. Germline V gene sequence: CDR1 SGHAT, CDR2 FQNNGV. Between the trimmed V and J ends, which lost 4 bases and 0 bases, there was a span of 15 bases. The CDR3 protein is CASSYEGGTANYGYTF. The CDR3 DNA reads as TGTGCCAGCAGCTACGAGGGGGGAACAGCTAACTATGGCTACACCTTC.

The chain links TRBV27 to TRBJ2-5, with a possible D match to TRBD2 (5 bases). The CDR3 length is 14 residues. Germline CDR1 and CDR2: MNHEY and SMNVEV (reference sequence). The V end was cut by 4 bases, the J end by 4 bases, with 13 bases between. This chain's CDR3 is CASSSNFRGETQYF. DNA of the CDR3: TGTGCCAGCAGTTCCAATTTCCGGGGAGAGACCCAGTACTTC.

Ten or more counts support this clonotype. This chain uses TRBV7-2 with TRBJ2-3; 13 bases are shared with TRBD2. CDR3 length: 16 residues. With V trimmed by 4 bases and J by 4 bases, 5 bases remained unmatched. The V gene's germline CDR1 is SGHTA and CDR2 FQGNSA. Here the CDR3 reads CASSWGTSGISDTQYF. For the CDR3, the DNA is TGTGCCAGCAGCTGGGGGACTAGCGGGATATCAGATACGCAGTATTTT.

This chain uses TRBV18 with TRBJ2-5, with 8 bases identical to TRBD1. The CDR3 is made up of 16 amino acids. After removal of 3 bases from V and 5 bases from J, the junction contained 11 bases not matched to a gene. The germline V gene encodes CDR1 KGHSH and CDR2 LQKENI. In DNA form, the CDR3 reads TGTGCCAGCTCACCCCCAGGGCAGGGGGCTTGGGAGACCCAGTACTTC. Its protein is CASSPPGQGAWETQYF.

Many counts were recorded for this clonotype. The V call is TRBV12-3 or TRBV12-4, the J call TRBJ1-6; unclear D gene. The V gene lost 6 bases and the J gene lost 3 bases, with 9 bases spanning the gap. The CDR3 contains 14 residues. The CDR3 bases are TGTGCCAGCAGACCGGGAGACTATAATTCACCCCTCCACTTT. Translated, it gives CASRPGDYNSPLHF.

The chain recombines TRBV27 with TRBJ2-7, with no clear D. The CDR3 is made up of 15 amino acids. Germline-derived CDR1 and CDR2 are MNHEY and SMNVEV (reference sequence). Trimming shortened V by 5 bases and J by 0 bases, and 14 bases separated the two germline ends. CDR3 sequence reads: CASSPRVVSSYEQYF. The CDR3 bases are TGTGCCAGCAGTCCCCGGGTGGTGAGCTCCTACGAGCAGTACTTC.

This clonotype was counted at least ten times. The chain recombines TRBV5-1 with TRBJ2-7, with D hard to call. Trimming removed 0 bases from V and 6 bases from J, with 7 bases in between. The CDR3 extends over 12 amino acids. CDR1 is SGHRS and CDR2 is YFSETQ in the germline V gene. CDR3 region: CASSLDPGEQYF. The DNA for the CDR3 is TGCGCCAGCAGCTTGGACCCTGGCGAGCAGTACTTC.